This TCR beta chain was sequenced for a study of blood T cell repertoires in COVID-19. Per germline, CDR1 MNHEY and CDR2 SMNVEV (reference sequence). The CDR3 length is 14 residues. V gave up 2 bases and J gave up 4 bases, with 9 bases separating them. Clones were sequenced by immunoSEQ multiplex PCR, and TCRdb holds only the in-frame ones, with some missing. The sample carries a few hundred thousand clones, approximately 90% recorded once. The source is a man aged 50 to 59 with acute or convalescent COVID-19. The V gene is TRBV27, the J gene TRBJ1-5; no definite D call. Sequencing was carried out using peripheral blood. The CDR3: CASSLEAGNQPQHF. CDR3 nucleotide sequence: TGTGCCAGCAGTTTAGAGGCTGGGAATCAGCCCCAGCATTTT.